The clone carrying this TCR beta chain was seen just once. Its specificity is unknown. The data originate from a study of OX40 agonist ivuxolimab in advanced cancers. Study-wide context: Intravenous ivuxolimab at 0.01 to 10 mg/kg was given to patients every 2 weeks.

In germline, CDR1 is SGHTA, CDR2 FQGNSA. Trimming shortened V by 5 bases and J by 0 bases, and 9 bases separated the two germline ends. This CDR3 has 14 residues. Any history of autoimmune disease or systemic immunosuppression disqualified patients. The timepoints at which blood was sampled were baseline, cycle 4 day 1, and cycle 7 day 1. TCRdb's copy holds only in-frame clones and misses some; the assay was immunoSEQ multiplex PCR. The sample has 55,000 to 65,000 clones, over 70% seen once. Study-level findings and limits: At 0.1 to 3.0 mg/kg, clonal expansion of CD4+ and CD8+ blood T cells had occurred by week 6.

This sequence joins TRBV7-2 and TRBJ2-3; D gene unclear. Sequenced here: CD4+ or CD8+ T cells sorted from blood, sampled in a trial of the OX40 agonist ivuxolimab. The TCR was taken from an adult with an advanced solid tumor such as melanoma, head and neck, liver or kidney cancer. The CDR3 reads CASSPSFSTDTQYF. The CDR3 nucleotides are TGTGCCAGCAGCCCCTCATTCAGCACAGATACGCAGTATTTT.